The clone carrying this T cell receptor (beta chain) appeared a few times. CDR3 length: 19 residues. The germline V and J ends were trimmed by 3 bases and 3 bases, with 26 bases remaining between them. Germline V gene sequence: CDR1 LGHNT, CDR2 FRNRAP. The source of the sample is a study of T-cell memory formation after mild COVID-19. Background on the study: The two donors had largely donor-specific TCR clusters.

TCRdb re-analysed the 5' RACE reads in MiXCR, keeping a single row per CDR3 protein. This table has fewer than 450,000 distinct CDR3 sequences, approximately 25% appearing once. The specimen sequenced was PBMCs or a T cell subset sorted from them (not recorded which). This TCR came from an adult woman who had mild COVID-19 (a few samples of this study predate the infection). Cell type and time point are not known. The chain has TRBV12-5 and TRBJ1-1, with D possibly TRBD1 on 5 matching bases. The CDR3 spells CASGFFPGEVKKGDTEAFF. The CDR3, as DNA: TGTGCTAGTGGTTTCTTTCCGGGGGAGGTTAAAAAGGGCGACACTGAAGCTTTCTTT.